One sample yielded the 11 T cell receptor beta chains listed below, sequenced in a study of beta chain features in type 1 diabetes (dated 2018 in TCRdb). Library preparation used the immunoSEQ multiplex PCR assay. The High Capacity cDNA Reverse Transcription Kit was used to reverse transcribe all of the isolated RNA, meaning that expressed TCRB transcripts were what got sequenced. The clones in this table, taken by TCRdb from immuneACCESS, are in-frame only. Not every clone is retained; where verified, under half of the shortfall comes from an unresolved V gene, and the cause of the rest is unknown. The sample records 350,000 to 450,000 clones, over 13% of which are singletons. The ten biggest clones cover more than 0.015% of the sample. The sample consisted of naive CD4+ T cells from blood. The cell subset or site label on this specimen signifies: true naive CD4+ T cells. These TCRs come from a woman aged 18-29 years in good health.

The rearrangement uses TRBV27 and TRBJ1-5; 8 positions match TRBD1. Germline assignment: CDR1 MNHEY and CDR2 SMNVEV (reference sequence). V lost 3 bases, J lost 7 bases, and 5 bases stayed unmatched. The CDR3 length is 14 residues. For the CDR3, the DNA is TGTGCCAGCAGTTTCCAGGGGGCGAGCCAGCCCCAGCATTTT. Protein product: CASSFQGASQPQHF.

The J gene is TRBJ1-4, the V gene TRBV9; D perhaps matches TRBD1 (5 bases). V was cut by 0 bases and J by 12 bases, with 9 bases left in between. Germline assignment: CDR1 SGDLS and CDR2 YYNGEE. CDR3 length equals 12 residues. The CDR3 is CASSVDRSQLFF. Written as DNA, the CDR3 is TGTGCCAGCAGCGTAGACAGGTCGCAACTGTTTTTT.

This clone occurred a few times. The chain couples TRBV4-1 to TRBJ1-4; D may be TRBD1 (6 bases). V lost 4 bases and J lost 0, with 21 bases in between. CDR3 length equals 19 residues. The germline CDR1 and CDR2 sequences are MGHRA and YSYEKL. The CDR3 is CASSRPPGVGLATNEKLFF. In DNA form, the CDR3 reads TGCGCCAGCAGCCGGCCGCCAGGGGTGGGTCTCGCAACTAATGAAAAACTGTTTTTT.

CDR3 sequence (DNA): TGCGCCAGCAGCCCAGTTGCGGGAGTATCCAATGAGCAGTTCTTC. Encoded protein: CASSPVAGVSNEQFF. This chain connects TRBV5-1 to TRBJ2-1, with 7 bases fitting TRBD2. Per germline, CDR1 SGHRS and CDR2 YFSETQ. V lost 4 bases and J lost 6; bases outside the gene matches: 10. The CDR3 covers 15 residues. Filled out from reference TRBV5-1 and TRBJ2-1, the complete variable domain reads KAGVTQTPRYLIKTRGQQVTLSCSPISGHRSVSWYQQTPGQGLQFLFEYFSETQRNKGNFPGRFSGRQFSNSRSEMNVSTLELGDSALYLCASSPVAGVSNEQFFGPGTRLTVL.

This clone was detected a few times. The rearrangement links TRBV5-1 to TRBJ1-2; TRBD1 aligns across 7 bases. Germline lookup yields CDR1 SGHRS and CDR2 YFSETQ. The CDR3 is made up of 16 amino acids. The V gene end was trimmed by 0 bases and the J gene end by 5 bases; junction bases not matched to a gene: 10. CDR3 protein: CASSLVSSRDSYGYTF. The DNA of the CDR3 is TGCGCCAGCAGCTTGGTGTCCTCCCGGGACAGTTATGGCTACACCTTC.

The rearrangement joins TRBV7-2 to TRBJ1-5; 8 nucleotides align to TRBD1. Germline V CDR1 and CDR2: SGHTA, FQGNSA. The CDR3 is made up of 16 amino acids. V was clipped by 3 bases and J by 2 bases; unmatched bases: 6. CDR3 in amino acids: CASSLGQAGGNQPQHF. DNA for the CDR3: TGTGCCAGCAGCTTGGGACAGGCTGGGGGCAATCAGCCCCAGCATTTT. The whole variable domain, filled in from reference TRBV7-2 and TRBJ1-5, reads GAGVSQSPSNKVTEKGKDVELRCDPISGHTALYWYRQSLGQGLEFLIYFQGNSAPDKSGLPSDRFSAERTGGSVSTLTIQRTQQEDSAVYLCASSLGQAGGNQPQHFGDGTRLSIL.

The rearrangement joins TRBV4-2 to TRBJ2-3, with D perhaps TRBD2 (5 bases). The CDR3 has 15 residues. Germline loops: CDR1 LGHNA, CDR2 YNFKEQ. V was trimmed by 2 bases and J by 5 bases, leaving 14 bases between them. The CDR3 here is CASSQLPDGIDTQYF. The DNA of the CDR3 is TGTGCCAGCAGCCAACTACCGGACGGGATAGATACGCAGTATTTT.

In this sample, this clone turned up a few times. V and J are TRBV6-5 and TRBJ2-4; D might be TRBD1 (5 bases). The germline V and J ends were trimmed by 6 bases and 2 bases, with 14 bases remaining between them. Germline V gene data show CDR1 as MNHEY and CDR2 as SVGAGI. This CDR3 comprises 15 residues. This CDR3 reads CASREYRLTKNIQYF. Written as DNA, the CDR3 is TGTGCCAGCAGGGAATACAGGTTAACCAAAAACATTCAGTACTTC.

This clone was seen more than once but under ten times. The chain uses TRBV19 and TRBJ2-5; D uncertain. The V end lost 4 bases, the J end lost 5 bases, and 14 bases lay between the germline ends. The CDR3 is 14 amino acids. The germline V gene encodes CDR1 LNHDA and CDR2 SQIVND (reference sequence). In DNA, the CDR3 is TGTGCCAGTAGTAACGCGCGAGGTTGGGAGACCCAGTACTTC. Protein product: CASSNARGWETQYF.

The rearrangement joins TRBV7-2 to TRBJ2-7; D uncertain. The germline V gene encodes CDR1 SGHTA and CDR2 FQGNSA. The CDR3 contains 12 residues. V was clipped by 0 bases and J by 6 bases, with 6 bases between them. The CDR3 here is CASSLARFEQYF. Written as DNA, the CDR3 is TGTGCCAGCAGCTTAGCCCGGTTCGAGCAGTACTTC.

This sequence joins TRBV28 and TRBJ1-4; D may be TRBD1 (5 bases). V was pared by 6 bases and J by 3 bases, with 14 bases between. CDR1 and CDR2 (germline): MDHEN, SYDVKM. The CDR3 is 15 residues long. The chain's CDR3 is CASRPATGSNEKLFF. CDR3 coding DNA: TGTGCCAGCAGACCCGCCACAGGTTCTAATGAAAAACTGTTTTTT.